This TCR beta chain was observed in a study of blood T cell repertoires in COVID-19. The method was immunoSEQ multiplex PCR; TCRdb's version includes in-frame clones alone and lacks a portion of them. In the table there are some 200,000 clones, roughly 84% of which are singletons. The sequenced sample was peripheral blood. The source of this sequence is a woman older than 75 with COVID-19, enrolled during active disease.

Here the CDR3 DNA reads TGTGCCAGCGACAGGGGTAAAAATCAGCCCCAGCATTTT. Translated: CASDRGKNQPQHF. The chain recombines TRBV6-5 with TRBJ1-5, with TRBD1 matching 8 bases. The CDR3 consists of 13 residues. Germline CDR1 MNHEY, CDR2 SVGAGI. Trimming removed 8 bases from V and 4 bases from J; junction bases left unmatched: 4.